These 19 T cell receptor beta chains were sequenced from one sample in a study of control samples from healthy donors and cancer patients. Data came from immunoSEQ multiplex PCR; TCRdb stores just in-frame clones and leaves some out. The repertoire consists of approximately 140,000 clones, with around nine tenths occurring once and the leading ten covering roughly 10%. Specimen: blood. All receptors come from a man aged 30 to 45 in good health.

This chain links TRBV4-3 with TRBJ2-3; no clear D. Germline V gene lookup returns CDR1 LGHNA and CDR2 YSLEER. The CDR3 totals 14 residues. The V end lost 1 base, the J end lost 2 bases, and 7 bases lay between the germline ends. CDR3 sequence: CASSQGQNTDTQYF. The CDR3 DNA sequence: TGCGCCAGCAGCCAAGGGCAGAACACAGATACGCAGTATTTT.

The gene calls are TRBV30 and TRBJ2-7; D gene uncertain. Trimming removed 0 bases at V and 4 bases at J, with 4 bases between. CDR3 size: 11 residues. Germline CDR1 GTSNPN, CDR2 SVGIG (reference sequence). The CDR3 here is CAWSVSYEQYF. The DNA of the CDR3 is TGTGCCTGGAGTGTGTCGTACGAGCAGTACTTC.

J is TRBJ2-2 and V is TRBV4-2; D remains unclear. This CDR3 comprises 13 residues. CDR1 is LGHNA and CDR2 is YNFKEQ in the germline V gene. The V end lost 5 bases, the J end lost 5 bases, and 9 bases lay between the germline ends. The CDR3 is CASSGKQTGELFF. The CDR3 DNA sequence: TGTGCCAGCAGCGGGAAGCAGACCGGGGAGCTGTTTTTT.

This clone has just one count. V is TRBV6-6 and J is TRBJ2-1; 11 bases line up with TRBD2. The germline CDR1 and CDR2 sequences are MNHNY and SVGAGI (reference sequence). V shed 7 bases and J 4 bases; nucleotides not matched to a gene: 9. The CDR3 consists of 16 residues. This CDR3 reads CASTSSTSGNYNEQFF. For the CDR3, the DNA is TGTGCCAGCACAAGTTCGACTAGCGGGAATTACAATGAGCAGTTCTTC.

In this sample, this clone turned up once. This sequence joins TRBV6-5 and TRBJ2-1; D is possibly TRBD2 (6 bases). Trimming removed 5 bases from V and 9 bases from J, with 20 bases in between. Germline CDR1 MNHEY, CDR2 SVGAGI. The CDR3 sequence is 15 residues long. The CDR3 region has the DNA TGTGCCAGCAGTAAGGGACTCGCTCAACCGGGTGAGCAGTTCTTC. This translates into CASSKGLAQPGEQFF.

This chain links TRBV5-4 with TRBJ2-7, with 7 nucleotides matching TRBD2. This CDR3 spans 15 amino acids. V dropped 1 base and J dropped 5; count of bases not matched to a gene: 9. CDR1 and CDR2 (germline): SGHNT, YYREEE (reference sequence). CDR3 sequence reads: CASSLMGGPSDEQYF. As DNA, the CDR3 is TGTGCCAGCAGCTTGATGGGAGGGCCATCAGACGAGCAGTACTTC.

This clone was seen a single time. V usage is TRBV5-5 and J usage is TRBJ2-7; D is unresolved. The CDR3 spans 11 residues. From germline, CDR1 is SGHKS and CDR2 YYEKEE (reference sequence). V was trimmed by 4 bases and J by 7 bases, leaving 9 bases between them. The CDR3 spells CASSGTAEQYF. CDR3 sequence (DNA): TGTGCCAGCAGCGGAACAGCGGAGCAGTACTTC.

The chain is built from TRBV7-2 and TRBJ2-1, with D perhaps matching TRBD2 (5 bases). From germline, CDR1 is SGHTA and CDR2 FQGNSA. The length of the CDR3 is 15 residues. The V end was cut by 0 bases, the J end by 2 bases, with 8 bases between. CDR3 amino acids: CASSLAYGAYNEQFF. CDR3 DNA: TGTGCCAGCAGCTTAGCCTACGGGGCCTACAATGAGCAGTTCTTC.

V gene TRBV28 combines with J gene TRBJ2-3, with TRBD2 matching over 9 bases. The CDR3 has 19 residues. V trimming: 6 bases; J trimming: 7 bases; junction bases outside the gene matches: 23. CDR1 and CDR2 from the germline V gene are MDHEN and SYDVKM. The CDR3: CASSPEASGIVIGWNTQYF. In nucleotides, the CDR3 is TGTGCCAGCAGCCCTGAGGCTAGCGGGATAGTGATCGGTTGGAATACGCAGTATTTT.

The chain couples TRBV6-1 to TRBJ2-7; possible D gene TRBD2, 5 bases. The CDR3 sequence is 16 residues long. Germline-derived CDR1 and CDR2 are MNHNS and SASEGT. V shed 4 bases and J shed 1 base, with 17 bases lying between them. The CDR3 protein is CASSGKSGVGSYEQYF. CDR3 DNA sequence: TGTGCCAGCAGTGGGAAGTCCGGGGTAGGATCCTACGAGCAGTACTTC.

V and J are TRBV19 and TRBJ2-1, with 7 bases fitting TRBD1. The CDR3 covers 13 residues. CDR1 and CDR2 (germline): LNHDA, SQIVND (reference sequence). V lost 9 bases to trimming and J lost 8 bases; unmatched junction nucleotides: 10. CDR3 residues: CASREQGRDEQFF. The CDR3 DNA reads as TGTGCCAGCCGGGAACAGGGGCGAGATGAGCAGTTCTTC.

The rearrangement joins TRBV2 to TRBJ2-7; 8 bases agree with TRBD1. Germline V gene sequence: CDR1 SNHLY, CDR2 FYNNEI. This CDR3 spans 14 amino acids. V was clipped by 8 bases and J by 1 base; unmatched bases: 7. The CDR3 DNA reads TGTGCCAGCGAACTAGGGACAGGATCCTACGAGCAGTACTTC. Protein product: CASELGTGSYEQYF.

The rearrangement uses TRBV7-2 and TRBJ1-1, with unresolved D. Trimming left V 1 base short and J 4 bases short, with 10 bases between. Looked up from germline, CDR1 is SGHTA and CDR2 is FQGNSA. The CDR3 contains 14 residues. The CDR3 bases are TGTGCCAGCAGCTTAGAAGGGTGGGGCACTGAAGCTTTCTTT. It encodes CASSLEGWGTEAFF.

This chain connects TRBV28 to TRBJ1-3; 8 nucleotides line up with TRBD1. J was trimmed by 4 bases and V by 9 bases; bases with no gene match: 5. The CDR3 length is 13 residues. Germline CDR1 and CDR2: MDHEN and SYDVKM. CDR3 residues: CASTQGVGNTIYF. The CDR3 region has the DNA TGTGCCAGTACACAGGGGGTAGGAAACACCATATATTTT.

The V and J genes are TRBV7-9 and TRBJ2-5; 8 positions agree with TRBD2. Germline-derived CDR1 and CDR2 are SEHNR and FQNEAQ (reference sequence). This CDR3 comprises 16 residues. The junction had 13 bases not matched to a gene; V was cut back by 5 bases and J by 5 bases. This CDR3 reads CASSHRLARGGETQYF. In DNA, the CDR3 is TGTGCCAGCAGCCACCGACTAGCGCGCGGCGGGGAGACCCAGTACTTC.

This chain uses TRBV2 with TRBJ2-1; the D call may be TRBD1 or TRBD2 (6 bases each). V dropped 6 bases and J dropped 5 bases, with 14 bases sitting between them. CDR3 size: 14 residues. Germline lookup yields CDR1 SNHLY and CDR2 FYNNEI. The CDR3 spells CASSAKGGHNEQFF. The CDR3 nucleotides read TGTGCCAGCAGCGCAAAGGGGGGCCACAATGAGCAGTTCTTC.

The chain uses TRBV28 and TRBJ2-5; 8 bases map to TRBD2. The CDR3 is 15 amino acids. V lost 5 bases, J lost 7 bases, and 12 bases stayed unmatched. Germline lookup yields CDR1 MDHEN and CDR2 SYDVKM. CDR3 sequence reads: CASSPLVRGAGTQYF. The CDR3 bases are TGTGCCAGCAGTCCCTTGGTGCGGGGGGCTGGGACCCAGTACTTC. The variable domain in full, with the rest retrieved from reference TRBV28 and TRBJ2-5, is DVKVTQSSRYLVKRTGEKVFLECVQDMDHENMFWYRQDPGLGLRLIYFSYDVKMKEKGDIPEGYSVSREKKERFSLILESASTNQTSMYLCASSPLVRGAGTQYFGPGTRLLVL.

The chain links TRBV7-9 to TRBJ2-7; D not resolved. CDR1 and CDR2 (germline): SEHNR, FQNEAQ (reference sequence). The V and J ends lost 6 bases and 0 bases respectively, with 12 bases between them. The CDR3 loop spans 14 amino acids. CDR3 bases: TGTGCCAGCAGTGAATTGTCCCGCTCCTACGAGCAGTACTTC. As protein: CASSELSRSYEQYF.

The chain couples TRBV6-2 or TRBV6-3 to TRBJ2-1; the D is unclear. V was pared by 0 bases and J by 0 bases, with 9 bases between. The CDR3 is 16 residues long. Germline CDR1 MNHEY, CDR2 SVGEGT. DNA for the CDR3: TGTGCCAGCAGTTACTCTGGCGGCCCCTCCTACAATGAGCAGTTCTTC. This gives the protein CASSYSGGPSYNEQFF.